Here is one T cell receptor beta chain with its context. No cognate antigen has been identified for it. Qualities for individual bases were not recorded, and no much larger clone is one base off. TCRbeta CDR3 regions were amplified from genomic DNA by means of the immunoSEQ Assay, a bias-controlled multiplex PCR. Per the authors' processing: The number of nucleated cells in each sample was estimated from the amplification of reference gene primers within the assay. Sequence reads were collapsed and filtered to measure the absolute abundance of every unique TCRbeta CDR3 rearrangement. Productive Simpson clonality was computed per sample as the square root of Simpson's diversity index over productive rearrangements. This immuneACCESS table, as held by TCRdb, lists in-frame sequences with V and J called but not all clones. Of the missing ones, under half trace to an unresolved V gene in checked studies; the others have no known cause. V and J calls and clone size are copied from that table; D and trimming were computed from the DNA. The sample table lists around 150,000 clones, over 70% of them with a count of one. Approximately 10% of the sample lies in the top ten.

These data belong to a study of blood T cell repertoires in COVID-19 (dated by TCRdb to the early 2020s). General notes on the study: Samples covering the acute and convalescent phases of COVID-19 were provided by collaborators in the United States, Italy and Spain. The prospective study material was composed of cDNA or gDNA derived from T cells, B-cell-depleted T cells, or PBMCs. Subjects who had been exposed to COVID-19, were actively infected with it, or had recovered from it provided the deeply sampled blood TCRbeta repertoires that made up the dataset. The repertoires were released in a freely available public database meant as a resource for research on the immune response to SARS-CoV-2. Samples came from the ongoing ImmuneRACE study (first 160 participants) plus 1,254 subjects from 6 global collaborators. A de-identified subject ID, COVID-19 status, age in years and sex were almost always included in the sample metadata. Where HLA class I and class II types were available, the types were taken from metadata supplied by the sample provider, not from assay-based typing.

V loses 8 bases, J loses 3 bases, and the germline ends lie 19 bases apart. The germline V gene encodes CDR1 ENHRY and CDR2 SYGVKD. From cysteine to phenylalanine, the CDR3 is 16 amino acids long. The entry retains the CDR3 DNA only, 48 bases that are in frame from base 1. The study at large found these results: The amount of clinical and demographic metadata varied by source and participant and was provided uncurated.

Whole blood was collected in K2EDTA tubes by collaborating institutions according to the institutions' own protocols. Collaborator samples were shipped for TCRbeta analysis as frozen whole blood, isolated PBMCs, or DNA extracted from either sample type. This TCR was sampled from a man aged 55-75 years with active or convalescent COVID-19. The sequenced sample consisted of peripheral blood. The chain links TRBV10-3 with TRBJ1-4, with TRBD1 perhaps the D gene, on 6 matching bases. The sequence in DNA is TGTGCCATCGGCCGGGCGGGGGGCATACCTAATGAAAAACTGTTTTTT. Its protein product is CAIGRAGGIPNEKLFF.